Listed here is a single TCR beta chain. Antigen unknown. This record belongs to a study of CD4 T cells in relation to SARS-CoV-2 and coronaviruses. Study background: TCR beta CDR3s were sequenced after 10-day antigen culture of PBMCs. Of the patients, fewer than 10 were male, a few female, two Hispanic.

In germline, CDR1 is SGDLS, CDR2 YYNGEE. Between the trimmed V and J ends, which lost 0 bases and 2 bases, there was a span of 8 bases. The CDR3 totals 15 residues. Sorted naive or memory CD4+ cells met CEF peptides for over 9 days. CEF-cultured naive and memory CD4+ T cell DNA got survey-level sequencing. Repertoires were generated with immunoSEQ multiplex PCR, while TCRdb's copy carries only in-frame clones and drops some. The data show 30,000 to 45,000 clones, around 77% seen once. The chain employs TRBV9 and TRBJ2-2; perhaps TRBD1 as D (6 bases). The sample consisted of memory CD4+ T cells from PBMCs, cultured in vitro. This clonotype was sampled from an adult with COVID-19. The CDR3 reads CASSVGTANTGELFF. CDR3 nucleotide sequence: TGTGCCAGCAGCGTAGGGACAGCCAACACCGGGGAGCTGTTTTTT.